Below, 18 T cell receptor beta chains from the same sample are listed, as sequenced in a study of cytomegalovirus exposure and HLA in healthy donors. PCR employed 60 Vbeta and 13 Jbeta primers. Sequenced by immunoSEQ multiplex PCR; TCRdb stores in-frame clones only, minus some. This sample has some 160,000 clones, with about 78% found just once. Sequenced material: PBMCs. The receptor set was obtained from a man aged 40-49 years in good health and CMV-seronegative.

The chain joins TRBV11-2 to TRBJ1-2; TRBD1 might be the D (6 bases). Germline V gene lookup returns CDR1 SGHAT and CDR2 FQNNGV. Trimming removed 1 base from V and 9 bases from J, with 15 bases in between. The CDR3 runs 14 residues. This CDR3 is CASSLAAGERRYTF. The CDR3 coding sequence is TGTGCCAGCAGCTTAGCGGCAGGGGAACGGCGCTACACCTTC.

The CDR3 loop is CASSLGGGNEQYF. CDR3 coding DNA: TGTGCCAGCAGCTTAGGGGGAGGAAACGAGCAGTACTTC. The rearrangement joins TRBV7-2 to TRBJ2-5, with D maybe TRBD2 (6 bases). The J call is in doubt because the DNA end fits TRBJ2-7 better. CDR1 is SGHTA and CDR2 is FQGNSA in the germline V gene. CDR3 length: 13 amino acids.

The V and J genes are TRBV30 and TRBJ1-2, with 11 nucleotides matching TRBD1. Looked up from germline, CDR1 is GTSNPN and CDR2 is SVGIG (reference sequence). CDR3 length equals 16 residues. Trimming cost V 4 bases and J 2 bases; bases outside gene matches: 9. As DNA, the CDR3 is TGTGCCTGGACCTTGGGGGGGACAGGGGGAAACTATGGCTACACCTTC. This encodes CAWTLGGTGGNYGYTF.

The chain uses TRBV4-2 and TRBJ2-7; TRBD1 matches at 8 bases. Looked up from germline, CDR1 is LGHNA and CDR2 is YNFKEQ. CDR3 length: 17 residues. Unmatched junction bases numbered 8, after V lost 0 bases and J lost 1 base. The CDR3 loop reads CASSQESRTGTSYEQYF. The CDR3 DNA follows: TGTGCCAGCAGCCAAGAGTCGAGGACAGGGACGTCCTACGAGCAGTACTTC.

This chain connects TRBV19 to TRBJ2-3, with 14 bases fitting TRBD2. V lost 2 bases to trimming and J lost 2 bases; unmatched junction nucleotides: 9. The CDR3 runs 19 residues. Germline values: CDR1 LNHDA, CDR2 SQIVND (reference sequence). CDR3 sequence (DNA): TGTGCCAGTAGTATACAGGGCCCGGGACTAGCGGGGGCCACAGATACGCAGTATTTT. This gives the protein CASSIQGPGLAGATDTQYF. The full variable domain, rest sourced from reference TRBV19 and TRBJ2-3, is DGGITQSPKYLFRKEGQNVTLSCEQNLNHDAMYWYRQDPGQGLRLIYYSQIVNDFQKGDIAEGYSVSREKKESFPLTVTSAQKNPTAFYLCASSIQGPGLAGATDTQYFGPGTRLTVL.

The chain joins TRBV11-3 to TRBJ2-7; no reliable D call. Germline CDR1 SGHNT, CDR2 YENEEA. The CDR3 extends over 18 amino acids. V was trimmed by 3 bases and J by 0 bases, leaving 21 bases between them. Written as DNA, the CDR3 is TGTGCCAGCAGCTTGGAAAGTTTTAACAGTCAATACTCCTACGAGCAGTACTTC. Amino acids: CASSLESFNSQYSYEQYF.

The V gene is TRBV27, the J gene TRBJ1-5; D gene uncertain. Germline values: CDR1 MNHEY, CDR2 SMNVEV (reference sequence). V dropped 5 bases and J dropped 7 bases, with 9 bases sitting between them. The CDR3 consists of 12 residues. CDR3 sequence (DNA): TGTGCCAGCAGTCCTAGAGGGCAGCCCCAGCATTTT. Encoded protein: CASSPRGQPQHF.

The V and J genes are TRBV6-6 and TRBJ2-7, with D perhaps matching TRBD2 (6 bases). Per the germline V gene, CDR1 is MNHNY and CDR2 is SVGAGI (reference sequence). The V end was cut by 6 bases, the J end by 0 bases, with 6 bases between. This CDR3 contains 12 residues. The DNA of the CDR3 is TGTGCCAGCAGGGGGGGCTCCTACGAGCAGTACTTC. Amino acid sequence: CASRGGSYEQYF.

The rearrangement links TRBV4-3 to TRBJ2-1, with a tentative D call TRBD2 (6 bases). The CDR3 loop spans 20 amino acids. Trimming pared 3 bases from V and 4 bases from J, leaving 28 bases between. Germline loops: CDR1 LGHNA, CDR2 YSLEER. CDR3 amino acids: CASSHPEDGSGWARYNEQFF. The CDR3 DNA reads TGCGCCAGCAGCCACCCCGAAGACGGGAGCGGGTGGGCTCGTTACAATGAGCAGTTCTTC.

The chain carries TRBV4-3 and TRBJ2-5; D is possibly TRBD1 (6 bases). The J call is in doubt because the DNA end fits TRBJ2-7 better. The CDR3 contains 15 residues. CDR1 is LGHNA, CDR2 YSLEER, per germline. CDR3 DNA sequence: TGCGCCAGCAGCCCTGGTACTGGACAGTCGTCCGAGCAGTACTTC. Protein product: CASSPGTGQSSEQYF.

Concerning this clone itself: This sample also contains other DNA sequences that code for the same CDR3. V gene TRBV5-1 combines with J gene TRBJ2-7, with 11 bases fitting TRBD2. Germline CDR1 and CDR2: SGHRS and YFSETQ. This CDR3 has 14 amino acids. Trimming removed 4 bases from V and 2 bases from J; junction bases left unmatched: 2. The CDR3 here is CASSLTSGTYEQYF. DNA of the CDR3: TGCGCCAGCAGCCTGACTAGCGGGACCTACGAGCAGTACTTC.

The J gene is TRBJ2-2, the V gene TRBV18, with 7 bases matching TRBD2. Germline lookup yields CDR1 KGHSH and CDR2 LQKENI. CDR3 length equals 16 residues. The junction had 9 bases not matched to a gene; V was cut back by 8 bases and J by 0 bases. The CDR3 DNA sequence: TGTGCCAGCCCCCAAAGAGGACTAGCGAACACCGGGGAGCTGTTTTTT. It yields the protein CASPQRGLANTGELFF.

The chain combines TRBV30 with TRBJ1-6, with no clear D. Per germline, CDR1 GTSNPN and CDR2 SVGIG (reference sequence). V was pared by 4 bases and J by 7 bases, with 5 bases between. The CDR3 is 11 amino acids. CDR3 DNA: TGTGCCTGGATGAGAAATTCACCCCTCCACTTT. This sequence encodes CAWMRNSPLHF.

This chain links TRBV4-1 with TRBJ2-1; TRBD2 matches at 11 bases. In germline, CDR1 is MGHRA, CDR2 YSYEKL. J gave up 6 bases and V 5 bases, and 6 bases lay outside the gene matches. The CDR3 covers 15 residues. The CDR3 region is CASSLGLADLNEQFF. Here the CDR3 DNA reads TGCGCCAGCAGCTTGGGACTAGCGGACCTCAATGAGCAGTTCTTC.

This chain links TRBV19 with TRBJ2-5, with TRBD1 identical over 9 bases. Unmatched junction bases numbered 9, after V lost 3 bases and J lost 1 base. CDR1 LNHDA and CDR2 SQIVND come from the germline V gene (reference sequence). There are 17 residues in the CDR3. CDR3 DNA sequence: TGTGCCAGTAGTATTCGCCGGACAGGGGCATTCCAAGAGACCCAGTACTTC. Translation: CASSIRRTGAFQETQYF.

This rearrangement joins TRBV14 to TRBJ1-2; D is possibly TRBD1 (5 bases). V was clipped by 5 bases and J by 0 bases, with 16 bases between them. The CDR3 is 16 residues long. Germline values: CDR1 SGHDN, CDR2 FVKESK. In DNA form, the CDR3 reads TGTGCCAGCAGCTTGGGACTGTTTATAGCTAACTATGGCTACACCTTC. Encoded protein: CASSLGLFIANYGYTF. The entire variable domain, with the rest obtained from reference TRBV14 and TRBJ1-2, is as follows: EAGVTQFPSHSVIEKGQTVTLRCDPISGHDNLYWYRRVMGKEIKFLLHFVKESKQDESGMPNNRFLAERTGGTYSTLKVQPAELEDSGVYFCASSLGLFIANYGYTFGSGTRLTVV.

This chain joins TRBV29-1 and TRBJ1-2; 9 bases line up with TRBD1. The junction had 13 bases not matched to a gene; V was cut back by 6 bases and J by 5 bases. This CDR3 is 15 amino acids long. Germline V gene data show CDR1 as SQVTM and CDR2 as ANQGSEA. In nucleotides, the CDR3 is TGCAGCGTGGGACCCTTACAGGGGGCAAATTATGGCTACACCTTC. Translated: CSVGPLQGANYGYTF.

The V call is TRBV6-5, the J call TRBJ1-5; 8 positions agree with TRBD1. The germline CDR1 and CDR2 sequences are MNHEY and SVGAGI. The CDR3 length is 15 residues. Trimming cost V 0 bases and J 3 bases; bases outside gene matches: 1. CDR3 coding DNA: TGTGCCAGCAGTTACTCGACAGGGGCCAATCAGCCCCAGCATTTT. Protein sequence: CASSYSTGANQPQHF.